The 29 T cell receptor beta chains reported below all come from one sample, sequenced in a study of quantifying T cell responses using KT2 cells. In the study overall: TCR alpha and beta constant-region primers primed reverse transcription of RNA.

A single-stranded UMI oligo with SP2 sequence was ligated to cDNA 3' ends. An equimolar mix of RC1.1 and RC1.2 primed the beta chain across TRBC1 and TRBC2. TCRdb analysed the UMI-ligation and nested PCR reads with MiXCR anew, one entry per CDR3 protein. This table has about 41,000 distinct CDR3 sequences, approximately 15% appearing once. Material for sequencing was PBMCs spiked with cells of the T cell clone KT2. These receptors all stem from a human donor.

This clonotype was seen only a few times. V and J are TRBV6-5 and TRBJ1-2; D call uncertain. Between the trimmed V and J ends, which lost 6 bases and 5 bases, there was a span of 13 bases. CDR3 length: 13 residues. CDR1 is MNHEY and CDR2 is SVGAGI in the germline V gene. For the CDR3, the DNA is TGTGCCAGCAGCAAGTCGGGAGCTTATGGCTACACCTTC. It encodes CASSKSGAYGYTF.

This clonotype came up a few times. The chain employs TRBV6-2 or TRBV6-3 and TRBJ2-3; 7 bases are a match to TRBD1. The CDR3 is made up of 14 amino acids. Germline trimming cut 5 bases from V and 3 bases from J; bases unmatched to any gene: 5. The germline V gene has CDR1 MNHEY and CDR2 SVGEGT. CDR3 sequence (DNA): TGTGCCAGCAGTCCAGGACAGGAGACAGATACGCAGTATTTT. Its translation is CASSPGQETDTQYF.

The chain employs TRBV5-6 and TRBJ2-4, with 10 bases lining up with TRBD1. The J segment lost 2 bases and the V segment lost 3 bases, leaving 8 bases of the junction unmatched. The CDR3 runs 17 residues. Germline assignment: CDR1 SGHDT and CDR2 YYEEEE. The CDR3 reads CASSSIGQGGSKNIQYF. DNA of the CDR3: TGTGCCAGCAGCTCGATCGGACAGGGGGGATCCAAAAACATTCAGTACTTC.

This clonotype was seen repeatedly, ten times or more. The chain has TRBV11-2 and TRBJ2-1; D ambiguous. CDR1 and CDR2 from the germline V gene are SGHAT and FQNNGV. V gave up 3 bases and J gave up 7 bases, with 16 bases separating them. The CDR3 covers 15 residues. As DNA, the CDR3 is TGTGCCAGCAGCTTGAGTGTTGGCGTCGGGAATGAGCAGTTCTTC. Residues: CASSLSVGVGNEQFF.

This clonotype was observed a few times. The CDR3 loop reads CASSVTRQTEAFF. In DNA, the CDR3 is TGTGCCAGCAGCGTGACTAGACAGACTGAAGCTTTCTTT. The chain uses TRBV7-8 and TRBJ1-1; D might be TRBD1 (5 bases). Germline CDR1 reads SGHVS; CDR2 reads FQNEAQ. CDR3 length: 13 residues. The V gene lost 5 bases and the J gene lost 5 bases, with 12 bases spanning the gap.

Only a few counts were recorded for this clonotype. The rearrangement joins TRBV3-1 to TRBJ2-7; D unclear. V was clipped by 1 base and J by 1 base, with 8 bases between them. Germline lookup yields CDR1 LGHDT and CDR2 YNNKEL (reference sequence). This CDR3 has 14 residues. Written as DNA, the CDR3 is TGTGCCAGCAGCCAAGGCGGCAGATCCTACGAGCAGTACTTC. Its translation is CASSQGGRSYEQYF.

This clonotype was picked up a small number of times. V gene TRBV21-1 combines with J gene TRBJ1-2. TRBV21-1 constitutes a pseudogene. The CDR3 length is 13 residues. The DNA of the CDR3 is TGTGCCAGCAGCAAAGGCTGGGTTGATGGCTACACCTTC. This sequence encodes CASSKGWVDGYTF.

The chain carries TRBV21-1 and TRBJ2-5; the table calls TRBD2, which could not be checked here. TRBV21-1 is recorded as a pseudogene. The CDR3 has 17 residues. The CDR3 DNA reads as TGTGCCAGCAGCAAAGGGGGGGCTAGCGGGGCCCAAGAGACCCAGTACTTC. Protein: CASSKGGASGAQETQYF.

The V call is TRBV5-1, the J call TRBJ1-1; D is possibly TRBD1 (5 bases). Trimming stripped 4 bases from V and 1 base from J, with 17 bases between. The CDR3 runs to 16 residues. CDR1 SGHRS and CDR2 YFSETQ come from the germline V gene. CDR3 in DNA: TGCGCCAGCAGCCAAACCCCCCTGGGGGGGAACACTGAAGCTTTCTTT. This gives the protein CASSQTPLGGNTEAFF.

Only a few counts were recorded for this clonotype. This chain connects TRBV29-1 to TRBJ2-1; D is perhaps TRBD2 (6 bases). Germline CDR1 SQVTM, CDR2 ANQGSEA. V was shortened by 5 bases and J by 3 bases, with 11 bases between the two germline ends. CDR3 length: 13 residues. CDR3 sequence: CSVSGSNYNEQFF. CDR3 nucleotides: TGCAGCGTTAGCGGGTCTAACTACAATGAGCAGTTCTTC.

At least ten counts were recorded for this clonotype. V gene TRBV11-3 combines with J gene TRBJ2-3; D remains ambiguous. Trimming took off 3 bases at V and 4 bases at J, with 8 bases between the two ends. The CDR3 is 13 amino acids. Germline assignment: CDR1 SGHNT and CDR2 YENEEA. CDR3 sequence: CASSFHGADTQYF. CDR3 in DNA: TGTGCCAGCAGCTTTCATGGGGCAGATACGCAGTATTTT.

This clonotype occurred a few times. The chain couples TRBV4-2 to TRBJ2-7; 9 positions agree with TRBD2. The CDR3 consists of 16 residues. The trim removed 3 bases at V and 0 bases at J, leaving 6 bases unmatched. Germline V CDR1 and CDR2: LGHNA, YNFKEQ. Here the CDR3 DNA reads TGTGCCAGCAGCCACCCCGGGACTAGCTTCTCCTACGAGCAGTACTTC. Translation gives CASSHPGTSFSYEQYF.

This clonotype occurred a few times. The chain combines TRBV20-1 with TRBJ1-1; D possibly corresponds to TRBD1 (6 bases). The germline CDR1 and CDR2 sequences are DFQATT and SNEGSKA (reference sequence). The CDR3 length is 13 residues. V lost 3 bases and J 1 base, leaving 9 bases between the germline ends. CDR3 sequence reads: CSASPGANTEAFF. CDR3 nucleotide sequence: TGCAGTGCTAGCCCAGGGGCGAACACTGAAGCTTTCTTT.

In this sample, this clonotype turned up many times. CDR3 DNA sequence: TGTGCCAGCAGCTCTCCCGGAGACACGCAGTATTTT. Translation gives CASSSPGDTQYF. The chain uses TRBV7-2 and TRBJ2-3; D unclear. The V end lost 4 bases, the J end lost 9 bases, and 11 bases lay between the germline ends. CDR3 length: 12 residues. Germline V gives CDR1 SGHTA, CDR2 FQGNSA.

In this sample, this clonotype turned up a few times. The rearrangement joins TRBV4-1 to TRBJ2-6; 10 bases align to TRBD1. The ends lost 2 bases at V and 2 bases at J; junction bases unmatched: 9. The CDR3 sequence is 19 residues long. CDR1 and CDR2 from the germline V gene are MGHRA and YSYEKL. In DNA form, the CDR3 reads TGCGCCAGCAGCCAACGACAGGGGGCGCAGGGAACTGGGGCCAACGTCCTGACTTTC. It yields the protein CASSQRQGAQGTGANVLTF.

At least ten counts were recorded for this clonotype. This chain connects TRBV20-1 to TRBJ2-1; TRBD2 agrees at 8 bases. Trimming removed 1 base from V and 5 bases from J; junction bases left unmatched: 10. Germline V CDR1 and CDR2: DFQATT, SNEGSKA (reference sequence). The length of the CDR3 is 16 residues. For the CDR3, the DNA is TGCAGTGCTAGAGTGCCCGGGGGGGGGCTGGACAATGAGCAGTTCTTC. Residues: CSARVPGGGLDNEQFF.

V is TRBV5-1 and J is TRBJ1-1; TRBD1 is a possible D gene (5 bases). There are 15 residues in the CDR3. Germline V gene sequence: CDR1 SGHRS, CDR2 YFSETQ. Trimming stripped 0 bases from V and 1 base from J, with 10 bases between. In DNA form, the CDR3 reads TGCGCCAGCAGCTTGGCGACAGAGAGGAACACTGAAGCTTTCTTT. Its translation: CASSLATERNTEAFF.

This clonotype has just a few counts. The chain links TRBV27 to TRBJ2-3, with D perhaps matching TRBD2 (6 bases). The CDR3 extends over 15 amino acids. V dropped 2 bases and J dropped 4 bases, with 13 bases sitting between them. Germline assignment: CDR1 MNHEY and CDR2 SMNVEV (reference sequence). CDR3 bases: TGTGCCAGCAGTTTACTAGGCGGGGAGGCAGATACGCAGTATTTT. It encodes CASSLLGGEADTQYF.

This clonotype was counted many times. In DNA, the CDR3 is TGCAGTGCTAGAGGCCAGGAAACCTACGAGCAGTACTTC. Translated, it gives CSARGQETYEQYF. The chain is built from TRBV20-1 and TRBJ2-7; D not resolved. The V and J ends lost 1 base and 2 bases respectively, with 9 bases between them. Germline V lookup: CDR1 DFQATT, CDR2 SNEGSKA (reference sequence). CDR3 length: 13 amino acids.

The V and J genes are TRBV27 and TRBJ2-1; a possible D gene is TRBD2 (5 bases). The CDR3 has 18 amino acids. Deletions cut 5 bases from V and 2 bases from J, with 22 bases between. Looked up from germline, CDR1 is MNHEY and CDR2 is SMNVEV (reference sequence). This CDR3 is CASSPLTYGELTYNEQFF. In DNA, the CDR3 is TGTGCCAGCAGTCCCCTCACGTACGGGGAACTGACCTACAATGAGCAGTTCTTC.

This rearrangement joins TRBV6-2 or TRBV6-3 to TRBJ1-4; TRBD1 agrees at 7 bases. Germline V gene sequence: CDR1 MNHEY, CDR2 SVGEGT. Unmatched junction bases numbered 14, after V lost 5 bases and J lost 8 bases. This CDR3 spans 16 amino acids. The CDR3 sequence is CASSPPPGQQGEKLFF. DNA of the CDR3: TGTGCCAGCAGTCCTCCGCCGGGACAACAGGGGGAAAAACTGTTTTTT.

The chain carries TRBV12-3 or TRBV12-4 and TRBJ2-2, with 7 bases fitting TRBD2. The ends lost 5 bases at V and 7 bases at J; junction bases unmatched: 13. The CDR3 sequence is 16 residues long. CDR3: CASSTGTTRTGGELFF. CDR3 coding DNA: TGTGCCAGCAGTACCGGGACTACCCGAACAGGCGGGGAGCTGTTTTTT.

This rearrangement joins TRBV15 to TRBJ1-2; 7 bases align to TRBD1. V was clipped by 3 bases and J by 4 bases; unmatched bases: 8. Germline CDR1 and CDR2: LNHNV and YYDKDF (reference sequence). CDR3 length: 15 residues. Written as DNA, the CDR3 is TGTGCCACCAGCAGGGACTACAGGGGACCCTATGGCTACACCTTC. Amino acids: CATSRDYRGPYGYTF.

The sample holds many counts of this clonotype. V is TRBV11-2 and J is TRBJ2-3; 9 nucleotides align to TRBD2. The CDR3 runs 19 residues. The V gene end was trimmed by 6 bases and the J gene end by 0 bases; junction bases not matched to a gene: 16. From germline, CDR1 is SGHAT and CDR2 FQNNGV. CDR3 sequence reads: CASSSIMEAGGPSTDTQYF. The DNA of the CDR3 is TGTGCCAGCAGTTCAATTATGGAGGCGGGAGGGCCAAGCACAGATACGCAGTATTTT.

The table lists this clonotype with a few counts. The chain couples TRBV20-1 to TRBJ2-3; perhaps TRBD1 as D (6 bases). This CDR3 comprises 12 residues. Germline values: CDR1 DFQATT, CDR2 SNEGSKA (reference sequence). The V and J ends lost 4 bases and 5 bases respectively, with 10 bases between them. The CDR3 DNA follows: TGCAGTGCTACCCCAGGGGAAGATACGCAGTATTTT. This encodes CSATPGEDTQYF.

This CDR3 is CASSQMITPSTDTQYF. DNA for the CDR3: TGTGCCAGCAGCCAAATGATCACCCCTAGCACAGATACGCAGTATTTT. The chain is built from TRBV14 and TRBJ2-3; no definite D call. Germline lookup yields CDR1 SGHDN and CDR2 FVKESK. V shed 2 bases and J shed 0 bases, with 12 bases lying between them. The CDR3 totals 16 residues.

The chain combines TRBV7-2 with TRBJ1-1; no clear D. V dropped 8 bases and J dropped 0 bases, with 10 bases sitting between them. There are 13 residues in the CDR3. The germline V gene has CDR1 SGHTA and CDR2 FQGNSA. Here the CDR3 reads CASFRMLNTEAFF. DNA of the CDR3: TGTGCCAGCTTTAGGATGTTGAACACTGAAGCTTTCTTT. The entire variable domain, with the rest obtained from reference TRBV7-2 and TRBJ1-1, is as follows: GAGVSQSPSNKVTEKGKDVELRCDPISGHTALYWYRQSLGQGLEFLIYFQGNSAPDKSGLPSDRFSAERTGGSVSTLTIQRTQQEDSAVYLCASFRMLNTEAFFGQGTRLTVV.

CDR3 loop: CASSLTGQTYEQYF. DNA for the CDR3: TGCGCCAGCAGCTTGACAGGGCAGACCTACGAGCAGTACTTC. The chain combines TRBV5-1 with TRBJ2-7; weak D call: TRBD1 (6 bases). The CDR3 totals 14 residues. Trimming cost V 1 base and J 2 bases, with 10 bases left between them. The germline gives CDR1 SGHRS, CDR2 YFSETQ.

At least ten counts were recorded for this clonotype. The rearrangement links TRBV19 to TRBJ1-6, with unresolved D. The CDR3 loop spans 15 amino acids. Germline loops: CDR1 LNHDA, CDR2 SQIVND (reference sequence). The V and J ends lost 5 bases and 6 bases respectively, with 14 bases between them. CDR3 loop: CASSLRRSPNSPLHF. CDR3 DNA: TGTGCCAGTAGTCTAAGACGTTCTCCTAATTCACCCCTCCACTTT.